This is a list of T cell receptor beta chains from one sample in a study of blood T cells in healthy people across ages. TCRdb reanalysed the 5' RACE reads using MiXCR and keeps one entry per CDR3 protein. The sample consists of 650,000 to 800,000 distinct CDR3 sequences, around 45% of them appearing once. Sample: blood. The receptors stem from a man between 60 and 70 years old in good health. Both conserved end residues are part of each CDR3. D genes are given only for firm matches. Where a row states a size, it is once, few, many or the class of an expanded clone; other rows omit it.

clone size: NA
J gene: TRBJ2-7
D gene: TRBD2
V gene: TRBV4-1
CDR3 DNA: TGCGCCAGCAGCCAAGCGGGGGGTTCTTTTTACGAGCAGTACTTC
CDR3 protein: CASSQAGGSFYEQYF

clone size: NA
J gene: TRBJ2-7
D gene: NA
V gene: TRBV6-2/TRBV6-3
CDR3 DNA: TGTGCCAGTAGTTACCTCCAGGGGACCTACGAGCAGTACTTC
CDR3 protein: CASSYLQGTYEQYF

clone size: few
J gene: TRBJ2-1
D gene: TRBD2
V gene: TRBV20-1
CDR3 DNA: TGCAGTGCTAGAGATGGTCTAGCGGGGGGCTATGAGCAGTTCTTC
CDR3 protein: CSARDGLAGGYEQFF

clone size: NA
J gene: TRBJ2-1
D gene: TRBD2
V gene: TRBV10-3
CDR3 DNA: TGTGCCATCAGTGACCGAGCGGGGAGCTCCTACAATGAGCAGTTCTTC
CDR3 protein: CAISDRAGSSYNEQFF

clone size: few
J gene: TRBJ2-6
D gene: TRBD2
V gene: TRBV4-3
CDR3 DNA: TGCGCCAGCAGCCAAGTGATCCATGGCGGGGGGGCCGGTGGGGCCAACGTCCTGACTTTC
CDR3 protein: CASSQVIHGGGAGGANVLTF

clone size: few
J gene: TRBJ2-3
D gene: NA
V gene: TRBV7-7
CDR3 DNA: TGTGCCAGCAGCTTAGGACAGCCGGGGGGCACAGATACGCAGTATTTT
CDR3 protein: CASSLGQPGGTDTQYF

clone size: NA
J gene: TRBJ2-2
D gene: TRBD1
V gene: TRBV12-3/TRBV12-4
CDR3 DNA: TGTGCCAGCACCCGACAGGGGGCCAGATCTGGGGAGCTGTTTTTT
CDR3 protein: CASTRQGARSGELFF

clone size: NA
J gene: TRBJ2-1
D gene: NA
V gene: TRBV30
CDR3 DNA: TGTGCCTGGAACCGGGGGCTCGATGAGCAGTTCTTC
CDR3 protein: CAWNRGLDEQFF

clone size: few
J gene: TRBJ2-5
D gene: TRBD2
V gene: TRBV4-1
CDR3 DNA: TGCGCCAGCAGCCAATCCTGGAGTGGGGAGCGGGGGAAGACCCAGTACTTC
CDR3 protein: CASSQSWSGERGKTQYF

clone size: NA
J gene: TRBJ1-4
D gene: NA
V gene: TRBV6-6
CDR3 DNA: TGTGCCAGCACCCTAGGGTTGGTTGAAAAACTGTTTTTT
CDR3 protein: CASTLGLVEKLFF

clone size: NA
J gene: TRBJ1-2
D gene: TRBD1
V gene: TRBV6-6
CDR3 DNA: TGTGCCAGCGAGGAGGGACAGGGCCCCTACTTTGGCTACACCTTC
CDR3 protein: CASEEGQGPYFGYTF

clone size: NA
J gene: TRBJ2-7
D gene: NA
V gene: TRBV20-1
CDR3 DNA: TGCAGTGCTAGCCAGATCGGTCGGGCTCCAATCTCCTACGAGCAGTACTTC
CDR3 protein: CSASQIGRAPISYEQYF

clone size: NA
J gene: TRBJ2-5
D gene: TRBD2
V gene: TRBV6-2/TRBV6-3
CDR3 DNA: TGTGCCAGCAGTACCGGGACTAGCTACCTTTTGACCCAGTACTTC
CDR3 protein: CASSTGTSYLLTQYF

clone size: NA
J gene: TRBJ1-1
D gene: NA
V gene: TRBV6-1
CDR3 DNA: TGTGCCAGCAGTAAACAGGGCCGCACCCATGGGAACACTGAAGCTTTCTTT
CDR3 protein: CASSKQGRTHGNTEAFF

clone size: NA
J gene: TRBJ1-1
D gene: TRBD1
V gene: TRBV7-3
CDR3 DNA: TGTGCCAGCAGTTCAGGGGGGAACACTGAAGCTTTCTTT
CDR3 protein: CASSSGGNTEAFF

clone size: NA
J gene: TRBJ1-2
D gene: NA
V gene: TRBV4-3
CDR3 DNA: TGCGCCAGCAGCCAAGGTCAGCGAGAGGGCATAGGCTACACCTTC
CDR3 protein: CASSQGQREGIGYTF

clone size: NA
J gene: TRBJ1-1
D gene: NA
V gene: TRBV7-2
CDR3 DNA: TGTGCCAGCAGACTAGGACGGTCCAACACTGAAGCTTTCTTT
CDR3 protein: CASRLGRSNTEAFF

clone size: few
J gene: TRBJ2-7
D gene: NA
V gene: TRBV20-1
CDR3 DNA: TGCAGTGCTAGCGCGTGGTCCTACGAGCAGTACTTC
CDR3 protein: CSASAWSYEQYF

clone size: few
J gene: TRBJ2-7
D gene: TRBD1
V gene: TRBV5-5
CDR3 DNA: TGTGCCAGCAGCTGGGGCGGGACAGGATCCTACGAGCAGTACTTC
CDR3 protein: CASSWGGTGSYEQYF

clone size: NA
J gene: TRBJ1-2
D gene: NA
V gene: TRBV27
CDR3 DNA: TGTGCCAGCAGTATCAAACCCCTCCTGGGGAATGGCTACACCTTC
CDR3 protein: CASSIKPLLGNGYTF

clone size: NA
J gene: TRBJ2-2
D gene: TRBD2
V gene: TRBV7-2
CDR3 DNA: TGTGCCAGCGTAAAGGGTCTAGCGGGGACCACCGGGGAGCTGTTTTTT
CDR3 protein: CASVKGLAGTTGELFF

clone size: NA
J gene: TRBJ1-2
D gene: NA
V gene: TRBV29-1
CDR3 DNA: TGCAGCGTTGGAGGCGGCCAAACAGGTGGCTACACCTTC
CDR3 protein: CSVGGGQTGGYTF

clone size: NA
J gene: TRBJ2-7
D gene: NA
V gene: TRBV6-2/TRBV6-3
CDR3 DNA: TGTGCCAGCAGTAATAATAGGGTTTCCTACAATGAGCAGTACTTC
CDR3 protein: CASSNNRVSYNEQYF

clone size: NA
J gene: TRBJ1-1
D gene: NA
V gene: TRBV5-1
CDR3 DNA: TGCGCCAGCAGCTTGGCAGCAGGGTCGGACACTGAAGCTTTCTTT
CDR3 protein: CASSLAAGSDTEAFF